Reported below is one T cell receptor beta chain. During active infection, Seattle patients enrolled and were then monitored through disease. Germline V gene sequence: CDR1 LNHDA, CDR2 SQIVND (reference sequence). The trim removed 5 bases at V and 3 bases at J, leaving 7 bases unmatched. This CDR3 region has 15 residues. The data were obtained in a study of blood T cell repertoires in COVID-19. TCRdb's table, derived via immunoSEQ multiplex PCR, lists solely in-frame clones and lacks some. The repertoire holds about 290,000 clones, roughly 91% seen once, with more than 9.5% in the top ten. The J gene is TRBJ2-5, the V gene TRBV19, with 9 nucleotides matching TRBD1. The receptor comes from a woman younger than 45 with COVID-19, enrolled during active disease. Material: peripheral blood. The CDR3 sequence: CASSARGQGKETQYF. CDR3 bases: TGTGCCAGTAGTGCCAGGGGACAGGGAAAAGAGACCCAGTACTTC.